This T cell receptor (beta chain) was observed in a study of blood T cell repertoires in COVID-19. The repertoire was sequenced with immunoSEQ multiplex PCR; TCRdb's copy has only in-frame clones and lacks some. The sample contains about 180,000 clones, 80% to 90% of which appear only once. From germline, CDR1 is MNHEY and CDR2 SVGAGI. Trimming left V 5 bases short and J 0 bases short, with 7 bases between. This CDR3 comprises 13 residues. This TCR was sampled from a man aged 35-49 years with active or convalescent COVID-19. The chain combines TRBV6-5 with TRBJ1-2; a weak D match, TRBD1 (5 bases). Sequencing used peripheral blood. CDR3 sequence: CASSPGSNYGYTF. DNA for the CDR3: TGTGCCAGCAGTCCAGGGTCTAACTATGGCTACACCTTC.